A selection of T cell receptor beta chains follows, all from one sample in a study of OX40 agonist ivuxolimab in advanced cancers. Assay used: immunoSEQ multiplex PCR; TCRdb lists only in-frame clones, some missing. The sample yields some 52,000 clones, roughly 91% seen once. The material sequenced was CD4+ or CD8+ T cells sorted from blood, taken in a trial of the OX40 agonist ivuxolimab. All receptors derive from an adult with an advanced solid tumor such as melanoma, head and neck, liver or kidney cancer. Each CDR3 is given with its conserved first and last residue. A D gene is named only where the DNA matches it firmly. Clone size appears in some rows only: once, few, many, or a class for an expanded clone.

.	TRBD2	TRBV7-7	TRBJ2-2	CASSLAPTSGSGGELFF	TGTGCCAGCAGCTTAGCCCCAACTAGCGGGAGTGGCGGGGAGCTGTTTTTT
.	TRBD1	TRBV19	TRBJ2-7	CASSKGTGGSYEQYF	TGTGCCAGTAGTAAAGGAACAGGGGGGTCTTACGAGCAGTACTTC
.	TRBD1	TRBV27	TRBJ2-7	CASAARQGVYEQYF	TGTGCCAGCGCGGCTAGACAGGGGGTTTACGAGCAGTACTTC
.	TRBD1	TRBV7-9	TRBJ1-1	CASSSSGRGDTEAFF	TGTGCCAGCAGCTCATCTGGCAGGGGGGACACTGAAGCTTTCTTT
.	TRBD2	TRBV12-5	TRBJ2-1	CATRTSGISGNEQFF	TGTGCTACGAGGACTAGCGGGATATCGGGCAATGAGCAGTTCTTC
.	.	TRBV20-1	TRBJ2-1	CSAREGNEQFF	TGCAGTGCTAGAGAAGGAAATGAGCAGTTCTTC
.	.	TRBV5-6	TRBJ2-7	CASSLDLSYEQYF	TGTGCCAGCAGCTTAGACCTATCCTACGAGCAGTACTTC
.	.	TRBV6-5	TRBJ2-5	CASSYGSQETQYF	TGTGCCAGCAGTTATGGCTCCCAAGAGACCCAGTACTTC
once	.	TRBV2	TRBJ2-1	CASSERGTYNEQFF	TGTGCCAGCAGTGAAAGGGGAACCTACAATGAGCAGTTCTTC
.	TRBD1	TRBV11-2	TRBJ2-7	CASSLDQVDRGLYEQYF	TGTGCCAGCAGCTTAGATCAAGTGGACAGGGGTCTCTACGAGCAGTACTTC
.	TRBD2	TRBV5-1	TRBJ2-2	CASSLNGGLAGGADTGELFF	TGCGCCAGCAGCTTGAACGGCGGGCTAGCGGGAGGCGCGGACACCGGGGAGCTGTTTTTT
.	.	TRBV7-6	TRBJ1-4	CASSLVRGPTPLNEKLFF	TGTGCCAGCAGCTTAGTGAGGGGACCAACGCCCCTAAATGAAAAACTGTTTTTT
once	.	TRBV6-6	TRBJ2-5	CASSSELQETQYF	TGTGCCAGCAGCTCCGAGTTACAAGAGACCCAGTACTTC
.	TRBD2	TRBV5-4	TRBJ2-7	CASSESGLAGDEQYF	TGTGCCAGCAGCGAATCCGGACTAGCGGGAGACGAGCAGTACTTC
.	TRBD2	TRBV10-3	TRBJ2-1	CAISESQSGGLNEQFF	TGTGCCATCAGTGAGTCGCAAAGCGGGGGTCTCAATGAGCAGTTCTTC
.	.	TRBV10-3	TRBJ1-3	CAISDPDSDRNTIYF	TGTGCCATCAGTGACCCGGACAGTGACCGAAACACCATATATTTT
.	.	TRBV6-1	TRBJ2-3	CASSEALGPPADTQYF	TGTGCCAGCAGTGAAGCCCTCGGGCCTCCGGCCGATACGCAGTATTTT
.	.	TRBV9	TRBJ2-7	CASSEGDSAAYEQYF	TGTGCCAGCAGCGAGGGGGACTCAGCCGCCTACGAGCAGTACTTC
.	TRBD1	TRBV9	TRBJ2-3	CASSVYPDREWGTDTQYF	TGTGCCAGCAGCGTGTACCCCGACAGGGAATGGGGCACAGATACGCAGTATTTT
.	TRBD1	TRBV15	TRBJ1-2	CATGQGGYGYTF	TGTGCCACCGGACAGGGGGGTTATGGCTACACCTTC